Listed below are T cell receptor beta chains from one sample, sequenced in a study of tumor T cells in aggressive B-cell lymphoma. Repertoires were generated with immunoSEQ multiplex PCR, while TCRdb's copy carries only in-frame clones and drops some. This table holds some 7,000 clones, around 86% found once. What was sequenced was tumor tissue. These TCRs come from an adult with diffuse large B cell lymphoma. Both conserved end residues are part of each CDR3. The size field is filled for only some rows; it gives once, few, many or a size class.

j_gene: TRBJ2-2; v_gene: TRBV4-2; abundance: NA; CDR3aa: CASSQESGVNTGELFF
j_gene: TRBJ2-1; v_gene: TRBV9; abundance: NA; CDR3aa: CASSFGSGGRFDEQFF
j_gene: TRBJ2-7; v_gene: TRBV11-2; abundance: once; CDR3aa: CASSGTGGHEQYF
j_gene: TRBJ2-2; v_gene: TRBV7-2; abundance: few; CDR3aa: CASSDYRGQHTGELFF
j_gene: TRBJ1-5; v_gene: TRBV15; abundance: few; CDR3aa: CATGLDRGGNQPQHF
j_gene: TRBJ2-2; v_gene: TRBV7-8; abundance: NA; CDR3aa: CASSLEIAGGGTGELFF
j_gene: TRBJ1-2; v_gene: TRBV29-1; abundance: NA; CDR3aa: CSVADRPYAGGYTF
j_gene: TRBJ2-1; v_gene: TRBV9; abundance: NA; CDR3aa: CASTLGSGYNEQFF
j_gene: TRBJ2-5; v_gene: TRBV28; abundance: NA; CDR3aa: CASSDSGGAETQYF
j_gene: TRBJ2-1; v_gene: TRBV4-1; abundance: NA; CDR3aa: CASSQSAYNEQFF
j_gene: TRBJ1-6; v_gene: TRBV6-4; abundance: NA; CDR3aa: CASSDGNSPLHF
j_gene: TRBJ2-3; v_gene: TRBV5-1; abundance: NA; CDR3aa: CASSPKTGDADTQYF
j_gene: TRBJ2-7; v_gene: TRBV6-5; abundance: NA; CDR3aa: CASRHVESYEQYF
j_gene: TRBJ1-4; v_gene: TRBV5-8; abundance: NA; CDR3aa: CASSSDFVTNEKLFF
j_gene: TRBJ1-2; v_gene: TRBV23-1; abundance: NA; CDR3aa: CASRPYRDRGDYGYTF
j_gene: TRBJ2-3; v_gene: TRBV4-1; abundance: NA; CDR3aa: CASSQEQAPLAAGASTDTQYF
j_gene: TRBJ2-3; v_gene: TRBV15; abundance: NA; CDR3aa: CATSRDPDFGRPSTDMQYF
j_gene: TRBJ1-1; v_gene: TRBV25-1; abundance: few; CDR3aa: CASSGEGGVLTEAFF
j_gene: TRBJ2-2; v_gene: TRBV30; abundance: NA; CDR3aa: CACPIRTDSLNTGELFF
j_gene: TRBJ2-2; v_gene: TRBV4-1; abundance: once; CDR3aa: CASSPGTSGGASHTGELFF
j_gene: TRBJ2-1; v_gene: TRBV11-2; abundance: NA; CDR3aa: CASSDGQGFYNEQFF
j_gene: TRBJ2-1; v_gene: TRBV7-6; abundance: NA; CDR3aa: CASSLSGGQDNEQFF
j_gene: TRBJ1-6; v_gene: TRBV19; abundance: NA; CDR3aa: CASSIAGTADNSPLHF
j_gene: TRBJ1-1; v_gene: TRBV4-1; abundance: NA; CDR3aa: CASSQDSGETEAFF
j_gene: TRBJ2-1; v_gene: TRBV7-9; abundance: NA; CDR3aa: CASSSSPGLAAPLKQFF
j_gene: TRBJ1-5; v_gene: TRBV19; abundance: NA; CDR3aa: CASSMGQGYFSNQPQHF
j_gene: TRBJ2-5; v_gene: TRBV10-1; abundance: large; CDR3aa: CAIPTALAEETQYF
j_gene: TRBJ1-1; v_gene: TRBV6-5; abundance: once; CDR3aa: CASSRPEGNTEAFF
j_gene: TRBJ1-1; v_gene: TRBV19; abundance: NA; CDR3aa: CASSFTQGDTEAFF
j_gene: TRBJ2-7; v_gene: TRBV27; abundance: NA; CDR3aa: CASSSRTFYEQYF
j_gene: TRBJ2-2; v_gene: TRBV4-1; abundance: NA; CDR3aa: CASSLSGQYTGELFF
j_gene: TRBJ2-3; v_gene: TRBV9; abundance: NA; CDR3aa: CASSPQRSHTDTQYF
j_gene: TRBJ2-3; v_gene: TRBV14; abundance: NA; CDR3aa: CASSSVLAGSGDTQYF
j_gene: TRBJ2-1; v_gene: TRBV6-5; abundance: NA; CDR3aa: CASSYSRGFSYNEQFF
j_gene: TRBJ1-1; v_gene: TRBV28; abundance: NA; CDR3aa: CASSPGTANTEAFF
j_gene: TRBJ2-7; v_gene: TRBV6-5; abundance: few; CDR3aa: CASTPRGANEQYF
j_gene: TRBJ2-3; v_gene: TRBV4-2; abundance: NA; CDR3aa: CASSQEDRGGEGGQYF
j_gene: TRBJ2-6; v_gene: TRBV7-9; abundance: NA; CDR3aa: CASSSTDPQDSGANVLTF
j_gene: TRBJ1-2; v_gene: TRBV9; abundance: NA; CDR3aa: CASSHPGDGGYTF
j_gene: TRBJ2-1; v_gene: TRBV27; abundance: NA; CDR3aa: CASSLVAGGIPSYNEQFF